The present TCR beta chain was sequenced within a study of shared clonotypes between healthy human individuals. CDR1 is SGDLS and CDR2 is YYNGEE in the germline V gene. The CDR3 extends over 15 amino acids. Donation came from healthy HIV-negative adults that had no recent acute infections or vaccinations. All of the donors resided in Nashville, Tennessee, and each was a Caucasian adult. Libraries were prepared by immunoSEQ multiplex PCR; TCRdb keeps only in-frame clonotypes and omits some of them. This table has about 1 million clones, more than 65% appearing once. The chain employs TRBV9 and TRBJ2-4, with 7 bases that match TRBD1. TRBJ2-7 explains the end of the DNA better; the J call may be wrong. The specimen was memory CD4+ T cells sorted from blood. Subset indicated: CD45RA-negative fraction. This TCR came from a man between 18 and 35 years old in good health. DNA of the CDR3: TGTGCCAGCAGCCAGGGGACAGAGCCCCTCCACGAGCAGTACTTC. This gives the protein CASSQGTEPLHEQYF.